This entry is about one TCR beta chain. Its antigen is still unknown. The Oncomine TCR Beta short-read assay was applied to DNA of cultured CD4+ T cells. Genomic DNA was taken out of cultured CD4+ T cells by extraction. One entry per CDR3 protein, called by TCRdb with MiXCR from the PCR reads. The repertoire holds 10,000 to 15,000 distinct CDR3 sequences, with just over 60% as singletons. The V gene's germline CDR1 is SEHNR and CDR2 FQNEAQ (reference sequence). This CDR3 spans 13 amino acids. Trimming took 5 bases from V and 6 from J, leaving 13 bases between them. This sample is drawn from a study of vaccination and CD4 T cells after COVID-19. The overall study: Control cultures used a CEFX viral epitope pool, an HIV-1 Nef peptide pool, or no peptide.

The sample's treatment: roughly ten-day PBMC culture with coronavirus spike peptide pools or control peptides (ViraFEST assay). The specimen sequenced was CD4+ T cells from blood, cultured in vitro. This chain uses TRBV7-9 with TRBJ1-1, with a possible D match to TRBD1 (5 bases). The origin of this receptor is a human donor who had recovered from COVID-19. Written as DNA, the CDR3 is TGTGCCAGCAGCCCGGGGCTCGGGGCTGAAGCTTTCTTT. It specifies CASSPGLGAEAFF.